This T cell receptor beta chain was sequenced in a study of OX40 agonist ivuxolimab in advanced cancers. Study context: Earlier anti-PD-1, anti-PD-L1 or anti-CTLA-4 therapy was permitted; less than 50% had received some.

The study's findings and limits: Expanded clones were, on average, more numerous among CD8+ T cells than CD4+. Among the lowest peripheral clonal expansion occurred in 0.1-3.0 mg/kg partial responders.

Note on this clone: The target antigen is unknown.

Autoimmune disease history or systemic immunosuppression excluded patients. Measured with immunoSEQ multiplex PCR; TCRdb has only the in-frame clones, and not every one. This sample yields roughly 34,000 clones, of which 75% to 90% are seen a single time; more than 10% belongs to the top ten. Trimming took off 5 bases at V and 3 bases at J, with 15 bases between the two ends. CDR1 is LNHNV and CDR2 is YYDKDF in the germline V gene (reference sequence). This CDR3 contains 15 residues. Specimen: CD4+ or CD8+ T cells sorted from blood, collected in a trial of the OX40 agonist ivuxolimab. V gene TRBV15 combines with J gene TRBJ2-3; D tentatively fits TRBD1 or TRBD2 (5 bases each). The receptor was isolated from an adult with an advanced solid tumor such as melanoma, head and neck, liver or kidney cancer. The CDR3 DNA reads as TGTGCCACCAGCGGGGGAACGGCTCGTACAGATACGCAGTATTTT. Translated, it gives CATSGGTARTDTQYF. Supplemented by reference TRBV15 and TRBJ2-3, the full variable domain reads DAMVIQNPRYQVTQFGKPVTLSCSQTLNHNVMYWYQQKSSQAPKLLFHYYDKDFNNEADTPDNFQSRRPNTSFCFLDIRSPGLGDTAMYLCATSGGTARTDTQYFGPGTRLTVL.